This T cell receptor beta chain was identified during a study of CD8 T cells in Susac syndrome. An input of about 0.5 to 1 ug of RNA was subjected to reverse transcription using random hexamers. An immunoSEQ multiplex PCR generated amplified TCR beta CDR3 products spanning 54 Vbeta and 13 Jbeta. TCRdb recomputed calls from the immunoSEQ multiplex PCR reads with MiXCR, one row per CDR3 protein. This sample has about 190,000 distinct CDR3 sequences, with 93% found just once. Germline V gives CDR1 LNHDA, CDR2 SQIVND (reference sequence). V was shortened by 8 bases and J by 2 bases, with 12 bases between the two germline ends. The CDR3 length is 14 residues.

This chain connects TRBV19 to TRBJ2-2; weak D call: TRBD1 (5 bases). This TCR derives from a human donor in good health. The material sequenced was CD4+ T cells from PBMCs. Written as DNA, the CDR3 is TGTGCCAGTCGGCGGACACCCAACACCGGGGAGCTGTTTTTT. It specifies CASRRTPNTGELFF.